A selection of T cell receptor beta chains follows, all from one sample in a study of technical replicates of blood from several donors. Only in-frame clones appear in the TCRdb table, and some are missing; sequencing was by immunoSEQ multiplex PCR. The sample contains roughly 76,000 clones, about 90% of which appear only once. Specimen: T cells isolated from PBMCs. Receptors originate from a human donor in good health. Some clones in this sample may be carry-over from other donors' samples. The CDR3 runs from the conserved cysteine through the conserved F or W. D genes are given only for firm matches. Only some rows state a clone size, as once, few, many or a class for expanded clones.

size	D	V	J	DNA	CDR3
-	-	TRBV7-8	TRBJ2-7	TGTGCCAGCAGCTTAGCCGGGACTTTCACCTACGAGCAGTACTTC	CASSLAGTFTYEQYF
-	TRBD2	TRBV9	TRBJ2-1	TGTGCCAGCAGCGTAGGACGGAGGGGGACTAGGTCCTACAATGAGCAGTTCTTC	CASSVGRRGTRSYNEQFF
-	TRBD1	TRBV4-1	TRBJ1-5	TGCGCCAGCTCCGGGACAGTCAATCAGCCCCAGCATTTT	CASSGTVNQPQHF
-	-	TRBV7-6	TRBJ1-3	TGTGCCAGCAGCTTAGCGAGCCGAAACACCATATATTTT	CASSLASRNTIYF
-	-	TRBV7-3	TRBJ2-1	TGTGCCAGCAGCTTTGGACTTAACAATGAGCAGTTCTTC	CASSFGLNNEQFF
-	-	TRBV6-5	TRBJ1-3	TGTGCCAGCAGTTACTCGTCGGGATACTCTGGAAACACCATATATTTT	CASSYSSGYSGNTIYF
-	-	TRBV7-9	TRBJ2-3	TGTGCCAGCAGCTTCGCAGATACGCAGTATTTT	CASSFADTQYF
-	-	TRBV10-3	TRBJ1-3	TGTGCCGTCTTAGCTGGGGCCTCTGGAAACACCATATATTTT	CAVLAGASGNTIYF
-	-	TRBV11-3	TRBJ1-2	TGTGCCAGCAGCCCAGGGATCGGTCGACGGCCTGGCTACACCTTC	CASSPGIGRRPGYTF
-	-	TRBV9	TRBJ1-1	TGTGCCAGCAGTGAGACGGGGAACACTGAAGCTTTCTTT	CASSETGNTEAFF
-	TRBD2	TRBV7-9	TRBJ2-1	TGTGCCAGCAGCTCTGGAGCGGGACCTCAGCAGTTCTTC	CASSSGAGPQQFF
-	TRBD1	TRBV6-5	TRBJ2-7	TGTGCCAGCAGGTCGGGGCAGGGGGCGTACGAGCAGTACTTC	CASRSGQGAYEQYF
-	TRBD2	TRBV4-1	TRBJ2-7	TGCGCCAGCAGTCGCCGACTAGCGGGTGGGGCGGACGAGCAGTACTTC	CASSRRLAGGADEQYF
-	TRBD2	TRBV4-1	TRBJ2-7	TGCGCCAGCAGCCAACCAACTAGCGGGAGATGGTACGAGCAGTACTTC	CASSQPTSGRWYEQYF
-	-	TRBV5-1	TRBJ1-3	TGCGCCAGCAGCTTGGCGGCAGGGGATGGAAACACCATATATTTT	CASSLAAGDGNTIYF
-	TRBD1	TRBV5-5	TRBJ2-3	TGTGCCAGCAACAGGGGGGGCACAGATACGCAGTATTTT	CASNRGGTDTQYF
-	-	TRBV7-6	TRBJ1-2	TGTGCCAGCAGCTTAGATAACTGGGGCTACACCTTC	CASSLDNWGYTF
-	TRBD1	TRBV6-6	TRBJ2-2	TGTGCCAGCAGTCCCCGGACAGGCGACACCGGGGAGCTGTTTTTT	CASSPRTGDTGELFF
once	-	TRBV6-4	TRBJ2-2	TGTGCCAGCAGCGCGTGGGAGGAAGGCACCGGGGAGCTGTTTTTT	CASSAWEEGTGELFF
-	TRBD2	TRBV27	TRBJ2-1	TGTGCCAGCAGTCCATCTAGCGGAGATAACAATGAGCAGTTCTTC	CASSPSSGDNNEQFF
-	-	TRBV21-1	TRBJ1-4	TGTGCCAGGGGACAGGGAATGCTTGAAAAACTGTTTTTT	CARGQGMLEKLFF
-	-	TRBV4-1	TRBJ2-2	TGCGCCAGCAGCCAAAGGATTCTACTAAACACCGGGGAGCTGTTTTTT	CASSQRILLNTGELFF
-	-	TRBV6-1	TRBJ2-7	TGTGCCAGCAGTGAAGTCCACATGTACGAGCAGTACTTC	CASSEVHMYEQYF
-	-	TRBV30	TRBJ1-5	TGTGCCTGGAGTACGGGGGTCAATCAGCCCCAGCATTTT	CAWSTGVNQPQHF
-	-	TRBV7-8	TRBJ2-7	TGTGCCAGCAGCTTAGGACTCTCCTACGAGCAGTACTTC	CASSLGLSYEQYF
-	TRBD2	TRBV9	TRBJ2-1	TGTGCCAGCAGCGCCTGGGCGGGGGTCTCCTACAATGAGCAGTTCTTC	CASSAWAGVSYNEQFF
-	TRBD1	TRBV6-5	TRBJ2-7	TGTGCCAGCAGGAGGGGACAGGGGAAGTCCTACGAGCAGTACTTC	CASRRGQGKSYEQYF
-	-	TRBV27	TRBJ1-5	TGTGCCAGCAGTTTAAACCCAGTTCAGCCCCAGCATTTT	CASSLNPVQPQHF
-	-	TRBV4-2	TRBJ2-5	TGTGCCAGCAGCCAAGCGGAGCGGGACCAAGAGACCCAGTACTTC	CASSQAERDQETQYF
-	-	TRBV27	TRBJ1-1	TGTGCCAGCAGTCCTATATGGTCCACTGAAGCTTTCTTT	CASSPIWSTEAFF
-	-	TRBV11-3	TRBJ2-1	TGTGCCAGCAGCTTATATAGCGAGCAGTACAATGAGCAGTTCTTC	CASSLYSEQYNEQFF
-	TRBD1	TRBV2	TRBJ2-7	TGTGCCAGCGGGGGCGAGACAGGGGATTACGAGCAGTACTTC	CASGGETGDYEQYF
-	-	TRBV19	TRBJ2-5	TGTGCCAGTAGTGGGCGGGGTAAAGAGAAGACCCAGTACTTC	CASSGRGKEKTQYF
-	-	TRBV5-1	TRBJ1-4	TGCGCCAGCAGCTTGTACGGACAGAGAAATGAAAAACTGTTTTTT	CASSLYGQRNEKLFF
-	TRBD1	TRBV4-1	TRBJ2-7	TGCGCCAGCAGCCAAGGCCCCGCAGGGGGCCCGATTTTCTACGAGCAGTACTTC	CASSQGPAGGPIFYEQYF
-	-	TRBV19	TRBJ2-7	TGTGCCAGTAGTACGGGGCGGGACTCCTACGAGCAGTACTTC	CASSTGRDSYEQYF
-	TRBD2	TRBV6-6	TRBJ2-1	TGTGCCAGCAGTTCTAGCGGCCGTAGCTCCTACAATGAGCAGTTCTTC	CASSSSGRSSYNEQFF
-	TRBD1	TRBV25-1	TRBJ2-7	TGTGCCAGCAGTAAGACAGGGTACGGCTACGAGCAGTACTTC	CASSKTGYGYEQYF
-	-	TRBV5-1	TRBJ1-1	TGCGCCAGCAGCTTGGGCCAGGCGGGAGCAAACACTGAAGCTTTCTTT	CASSLGQAGANTEAFF
once	TRBD1	TRBV2	TRBJ2-7	TGTGCCAGCCGCTTAAACAGGGGCGCCTACGAGCAGTACTTC	CASRLNRGAYEQYF
-	TRBD1	TRBV27	TRBJ1-1	TGTGCCAGCAGTTTAGGTCCCAGGGGGGCTGAAGCTTTCTTT	CASSLGPRGAEAFF
-	TRBD1	TRBV4-1	TRBJ2-1	TGCGCCAGCAGCCAAGCGGGACAGGGAGAGAATGAGCAGTTCTTC	CASSQAGQGENEQFF
-	-	TRBV7-2	TRBJ2-7	TGTGCCAGCTCGAGACAGGGAGGCCCCTACGAGCAGTACTTC	CASSRQGGPYEQYF
-	-	TRBV7-8	TRBJ1-2	TGTGCCAGCAGCTTAGGAGGCAGTACTGATGGCTACACCTTC	CASSLGGSTDGYTF
-	-	TRBV10-3	TRBJ1-4	TGTGCCATCAGTGACACGATAAGAGAGAATGAAAAACTGTTTTTT	CAISDTIRENEKLFF
-	-	TRBV2	TRBJ1-4	TGTGCCAGCAGTGGAGTGACCGGGGTTGGGGAACTGTTTTTT	CASSGVTGVGELFF
once	-	TRBV9	TRBJ2-3	TGTGCCAGCAGCGAAAGGGAGTTTACAGATACGCAGTATTTT	CASSEREFTDTQYF
-	-	TRBV20-1	TRBJ1-2	TGCAGTGCACACGATAACTATGGCTACACCTTC	CSAHDNYGYTF
-	-	TRBV5-4	TRBJ2-7	TGTGCCAGCAGCTTGCGAGGGGGCGAGCAGTACTTC	CASSLRGGEQYF